The T cell receptor beta chain under discussion was sequenced for a study of T cells in Graves' hyperthyroidism and ophthalmopathy. Study findings and constraints: Blood samples included most of the expanded thyroid clonotypes exceeding 0.001. Before onset, ophthalmopathy was predicted by the model a median around 6 months earlier.

Concerning this clonotype itself: The antigen remains undetermined.

RNA transcripts served as the template for amplifying TCR beta CDR3 regions. The HTBI set primed first-round TCR CDR3 RT-PCR. TCRdb reprocessed the multiplex PCR reads via MiXCR and lists one record per CDR3 protein. In the table there are 550,000 to 800,000 distinct CDR3 sequences, roughly 17% of which are singletons. Trimming removed 5 bases from V and 8 bases from J; junction bases left unmatched: 7. Germline lookup yields CDR1 SQVTM and CDR2 ANQGSEA. CDR3 length: 13 amino acids. The gene calls are TRBV29-1 and TRBJ2-1; 9 positions agree with TRBD1. The specimen was blood. The receptor was isolated from a man aged 50-60 years with Graves' hyperthyroidism. The DNA for the CDR3 is TGCAGCGTTAAGGGGACAGGGTTCGATGAGCAGTTCTTC. It yields the protein CSVKGTGFDEQFF.